This section outlines one T cell receptor beta chain sequence together with its context. The sample comes from a study of blood T cell repertoires in COVID-19. The overall study: Acute and convalescent COVID-19 specimens originated in the United States, Italy and Spain. The analysed material was cDNA or gDNA that came from T cells, B-cell-depleted T cells, or PBMCs.

Per the germline V gene, CDR1 is KGHSH and CDR2 is LQKENI. Trimming shortened V by 8 bases and J by 3 bases, and 14 bases separated the two germline ends. This CDR3 contains 13 residues. Under the authors' procedure: Amplified reference gene primers provided the basis for estimating nucleated cell counts. Clones were read by immunoSEQ multiplex PCR, and TCRdb kept only the in-frame ones, dropping some. That table furnishes V, J and clone size, whereas the DNA furnished D and trimming. The top ten hold roughly 7.2% of the sample, which has about 75,000 clones, over 75% seen once. The TCR originated in a human donor in a cohort sampled during active COVID-19. The specimen sequenced was peripheral blood. The chain couples TRBV18 to TRBJ2-7; maybe TRBD1 (6 bases). CDR3 sequence reads: CASGRTAYYEQYF. The CDR3 nucleotides are TGTGCCAGCGGCCGGACAGCCTACTACGAGCAGTACTTC.